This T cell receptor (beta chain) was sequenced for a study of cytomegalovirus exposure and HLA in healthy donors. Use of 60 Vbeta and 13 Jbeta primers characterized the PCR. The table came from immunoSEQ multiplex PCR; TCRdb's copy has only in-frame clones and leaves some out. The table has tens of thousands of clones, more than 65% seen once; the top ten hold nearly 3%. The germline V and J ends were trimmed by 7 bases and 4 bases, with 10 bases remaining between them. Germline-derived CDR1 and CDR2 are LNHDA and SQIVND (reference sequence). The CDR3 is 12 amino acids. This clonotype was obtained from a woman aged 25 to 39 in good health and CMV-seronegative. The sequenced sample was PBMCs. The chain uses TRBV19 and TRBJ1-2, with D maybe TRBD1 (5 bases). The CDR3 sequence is CASTPQGYGYTF. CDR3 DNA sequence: TGTGCCAGTACACCCCAGGGCTATGGCTACACCTTC.